These 4 T cell receptor beta chains were all obtained from the same sample, sequenced in a study of CXCR3-negative and CXCR3-positive naive CD8 T cells. General study results and limits: Higher TRB CDR3 hydrophobicity marked CXCR3-positive naive cells relative to CXCR3-negative naive cells.

TRB cDNA libraries were made by UMI-labeled 5' RACE. TCRdb re-called the 5' RACE reads and gives one entry per CDR3 protein, without DNA. The sample table includes approximately 98,000 distinct CDR3 sequences. Antigen specificity for these receptors is unknown. The specimen sequenced was naive CXCR3+ CD8+ T cells from blood. The subset is: CD45RO-CCR7+CD27+CD95- naive CD8+ T cells expressing CXCR3 (TNR3+). The origin of the receptors is a human donor in good health. Some clones in this sample may be carry-over from other donors' samples.

V gene TRBV9 combines with J gene TRBJ2-1; TCRdb's assignment of TRBD2 cannot be checked, as there is no DNA. The CDR3 runs to 14 residues. Germline V gives CDR1 SGDLS, CDR2 YYNGEE. The CDR3: CASKEGLSYNEQFF.

This chain connects TRBV6-6 to TRBJ2-2; the TCRdb D gene call, TRBD2, has no DNA to confirm it. This CDR3 region has 17 residues. CDR1 and CDR2 from the germline V gene are MNHNY and SVGAGI (reference sequence). This CDR3 is CASSYNPGLADTGELFF.

The J gene is TRBJ2-7, the V gene TRBV18. CDR1 KGHSH and CDR2 LQKENI come from the germline V gene. The CDR3 is 13 residues long. The CDR3 loop is CASSPYSSYEQYF.

V is TRBV29-1 and J is TRBJ1-1; TCRdb lists TRBD1, though no DNA is available to test this call. The CDR3 is 17 residues long. Looked up from germline, CDR1 is SQVTM and CDR2 is ANQGSEA. CDR3: CSVGGRTGGVMNTEAFF.